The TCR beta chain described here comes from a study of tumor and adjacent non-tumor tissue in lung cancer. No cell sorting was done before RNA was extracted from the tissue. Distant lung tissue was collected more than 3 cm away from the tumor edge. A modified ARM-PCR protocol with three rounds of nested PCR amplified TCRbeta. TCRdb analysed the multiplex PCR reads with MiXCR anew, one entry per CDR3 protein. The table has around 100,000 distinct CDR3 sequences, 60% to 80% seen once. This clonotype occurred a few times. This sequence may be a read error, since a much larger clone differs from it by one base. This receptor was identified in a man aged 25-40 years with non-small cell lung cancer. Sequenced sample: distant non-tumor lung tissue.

The CDR3 loop reads CSASTPGLAGVGGQFF. CDR3 coding DNA: TGCAGTGCTAGTACCCCGGGACTAGCGGGAGTGGGGGGGCAGTTCTTC. The genes are TRBV20-1 and TRBJ2-1; 14 bases are shared with TRBD2. This CDR3 comprises 16 residues. V lost 3 bases and J lost 12; bases outside the gene matches: 13. The V gene's germline CDR1 is DFQATT and CDR2 SNEGSKA (reference sequence).